The 15 T cell receptor beta chains presented below share a single source sample, sequenced in a study of cytomegalovirus exposure and HLA in healthy donors. The PCR made use of 60 Vbeta and 13 Jbeta primers. Generated by immunoSEQ multiplex PCR, the TCRdb table keeps only in-frame clones and is missing some. The sample contains approximately 180,000 clones, approximately 80% of which appear only once. Sequences were obtained from PBMCs. These receptor sequences come from a man aged 25-45 years in good health and CMV-seropositive.

The rearrangement uses TRBV11-2 and TRBJ2-7; 12 positions agree with TRBD2. This CDR3 spans 18 amino acids. J was trimmed by 0 bases and V by 5 bases; bases with no gene match: 11. The germline V gene has CDR1 SGHAT and CDR2 FQNNGV. In DNA form, the CDR3 reads TGTGCCAGCAGCGGACCCCGACTAGCGGGGGACCTCTCCTACGAGCAGTACTTC. It codes for CASSGPRLAGDLSYEQYF.

The chain has TRBV5-1 and TRBJ2-3, with TRBD2 identical over 8 bases. The germline CDR1 and CDR2 sequences are SGHRS and YFSETQ. The junction had 4 bases not matched to a gene; V was cut back by 4 bases and J by 0 bases. The CDR3 runs to 15 residues. The CDR3 region is CASSRLATSTDTQYF. In nucleotides, the CDR3 is TGCGCCAGCAGCCGACTAGCGACTAGCACAGATACGCAGTATTTT.

In its sample, this clone was seen a few times. The V and J genes are TRBV10-2 and TRBJ2-7; D is undetermined. V lost 2 bases and J lost 4, with 6 bases in between. From germline, CDR1 is WSHSY and CDR2 SAAADI. The CDR3 runs to 12 residues. The DNA of the CDR3 is TGCGCCAGCAGTGAGACAGAGTACGAGCAGTACTTC. Translated, it gives CASSETEYEQYF.

This clone was recorded a few times. The chain couples TRBV11-2 to TRBJ2-1; no definite D call. The germline V gene has CDR1 SGHAT and CDR2 FQNNGV. Trimming pared 0 bases from V and 0 bases from J, leaving 3 bases between. This CDR3 has 14 amino acids. The chain's CDR3 is CASSLDSSYNEQFF. In nucleotides, the CDR3 is TGTGCCAGCAGCTTAGATAGCTCCTACAATGAGCAGTTCTTC.

V and J are TRBV19 and TRBJ2-5; D call uncertain. The CDR3 extends over 15 amino acids. The V gene's germline CDR1 is LNHDA and CDR2 SQIVND (reference sequence). V lost 3 bases, J lost 5 bases, and 16 bases lay in between. CDR3 sequence reads: CASSIEADVRETQYF. CDR3 DNA sequence: TGTGCCAGTAGTATTGAGGCAGACGTACGGGAGACCCAGTACTTC.

The V and J genes are TRBV7-8 and TRBJ2-5; 7 positions agree with TRBD1. CDR1 is SGHVS, CDR2 FQNEAQ, per germline. J was trimmed by 2 bases and V by 5 bases; bases with no gene match: 5. The CDR3 is 14 residues long. Here the CDR3 DNA reads TGTGCCAGCAGCCAAGGGACAGTTCAAGAGACCCAGTACTTC. It specifies CASSQGTVQETQYF.

This chain links TRBV10-3 with TRBJ2-3, with 8 bases fitting TRBD1. There are 15 residues in the CDR3. Germline V CDR1 and CDR2: ENHRY, SYGVKD. V was clipped by 6 bases and J by 1 base; unmatched bases: 6. DNA for the CDR3: TGTGCCATCAGGGACAGGGAAGGGGGCACAGATACGCAGTATTTT. Residues: CAIRDREGGTDTQYF.

The chain has TRBV4-1 and TRBJ2-1; possibly TRBD2 for D (5 bases). Trimming removed 7 bases from V and 0 bases from J, with 10 bases in between. Germline assignment: CDR1 MGHRA and CDR2 YSYEKL. CDR3 length equals 14 residues. CDR3 nucleotide sequence: TGCGCCAGCAAACTGGGGAGCTCCTACAATGAGCAGTTCTTC. As protein: CASKLGSSYNEQFF.

The rearrangement links TRBV5-6 to TRBJ2-3; D gene unclear. Per the germline V gene, CDR1 is SGHDT and CDR2 is YYEEEE. The V gene lost 0 bases and the J gene lost 8 bases, with 13 bases spanning the gap. The CDR3 extends over 14 amino acids. Here the CDR3 reads CASSLGILSGTQYF. The CDR3 DNA reads TGTGCCAGCAGCTTGGGAATTTTGTCGGGTACGCAGTATTTT.

J is TRBJ2-1 and V is TRBV7-8, with 8 bases aligning to TRBD1. Trimming removed 5 bases from V and 2 bases from J; junction bases left unmatched: 14. Germline values: CDR1 SGHVS, CDR2 FQNEAQ. This CDR3 comprises 18 residues. CDR3 loop: CASSKENQSGGPYNEQFF. CDR3 DNA: TGTGCCAGCAGCAAAGAAAATCAGTCAGGGGGCCCCTACAATGAGCAGTTCTTC. The whole variable domain, filled in from reference TRBV7-8 and TRBJ2-1, reads GAGVSQSPRYKVAKRGQDVALRCDPISGHVSLFWYQQALGQGPEFLTYFQNEAQLDKSGLPSDRFFAERPEGSVSTLKIQRTQQEDSAVYLCASSKENQSGGPYNEQFFGPGTRLTVL.

This clone was seen just once. CDR3 sequence: CASSQTDRPLGDTIYF. The CDR3 region has the DNA TGTGCCAGCAGCCAAACGGACAGGCCCCTAGGAGACACCATATATTTT. The chain couples TRBV14 to TRBJ1-3, with 7 bases identical to TRBD1. In germline, CDR1 is SGHDN, CDR2 FVKESK. Trimming cost V 2 bases and J 8 bases; bases outside gene matches: 12. The CDR3 is 16 residues long. Drawing the rest from reference TRBV14 and TRBJ1-3, the complete variable domain is EAGVTQFPSHSVIEKGQTVTLRCDPISGHDNLYWYRRVMGKEIKFLLHFVKESKQDESGMPNNRFLAERTGGTYSTLKVQPAELEDSGVYFCASSQTDRPLGDTIYFGEGSWLTVV.

The chain combines TRBV6-5 with TRBJ2-7; no clear D. CDR3 length: 14 residues. The germline CDR1 and CDR2 sequences are MNHEY and SVGAGI. V dropped 7 bases and J dropped 0 bases, with 13 bases sitting between them. The DNA for the CDR3 is TGTGCCAGCAATCTCCCCCACAGCTCCTACGAGCAGTACTTC. Residues: CASNLPHSSYEQYF.

The chain links TRBV7-8 to TRBJ2-1; D gene unclear. The CDR3 runs to 15 residues. V dropped 5 bases and J dropped 5 bases, with 16 bases sitting between them. Looked up from germline, CDR1 is SGHVS and CDR2 is FQNEAQ. CDR3 sequence (DNA): TGTGCCAGCAGCCAATTGGGCCGTGAAGACAATGAGCAGTTCTTC. Translating gives CASSQLGREDNEQFF.

V gene TRBV7-9 combines with J gene TRBJ2-7; 7 bases are shared with TRBD1. CDR1 and CDR2 from the germline V gene are SEHNR and FQNEAQ (reference sequence). The CDR3 sequence is 14 residues long. V dropped 1 base and J dropped 6; count of bases not matched to a gene: 6. CDR3 nucleotides: TGTGCCAGCAGCTTAGGGGGCGAGGGGGCCGAGCAGTACTTC. As protein: CASSLGGEGAEQYF.

This sequence joins TRBV27 and TRBJ1-1; 7 bases line up with TRBD1. Per the germline V gene, CDR1 is MNHEY and CDR2 is SMNVEV (reference sequence). There are 17 residues in the CDR3. Trimming took 4 bases from V and 1 from J; bases not matched to a gene: 12. CDR3 loop: CASSSPLRQGANTEAFF. In nucleotides, the CDR3 is TGTGCCAGCAGTTCCCCCTTACGACAGGGCGCGAACACTGAAGCTTTCTTT.